The 14 T cell receptor beta chains reported below all come from one sample, sequenced in a study of OX40 agonist ivuxolimab in advanced cancers. TCRdb's table, derived via immunoSEQ multiplex PCR, lists solely in-frame clones and lacks some. The data hold about 53,000 clones, with roughly 83% observed a single time. The sequenced sample was CD4+ or CD8+ T cells sorted from blood, obtained in a trial of the OX40 agonist ivuxolimab. The receptor source for this set is an adult with an advanced solid tumor such as melanoma, head and neck, liver or kidney cancer.

The chain has TRBV9 and TRBJ2-3, with unresolved D. The CDR3 runs 15 residues. Germline V gene sequence: CDR1 SGDLS, CDR2 YYNGEE. Trimming pared 0 bases from V and 1 base from J, leaving 9 bases between. The CDR3, as DNA: TGTGCCAGCAGCGTAGCGGGTGGAGGCACAGATACGCAGTATTTT. Amino acids: CASSVAGGGTDTQYF.

V usage is TRBV30 and J usage is TRBJ1-1, with unresolved D. This CDR3 is 18 amino acids long. V was shortened by 5 bases and J by 4 bases, with 29 bases between the two germline ends. Germline V gives CDR1 GTSNPN, CDR2 SVGIG (reference sequence). CDR3 amino acids: CAWVKTSGAKKLGTEAFF. The CDR3 nucleotides are TGTGCCTGGGTCAAGACATCGGGCGCCAAAAAGCTGGGCACTGAAGCTTTCTTT.

CDR3 region: CASSIGVAWGDTQYF. The DNA for the CDR3 is TGTGCCAGTAGTATAGGAGTAGCATGGGGGGATACGCAGTATTTT. The V call is TRBV19, the J call TRBJ2-3; the D gene could be TRBD1 or TRBD2 (5 bases each). Per germline, CDR1 LNHDA and CDR2 SQIVND (reference sequence). The CDR3 length is 15 residues. Trimming left V 1 base short and J 6 bases short, with 14 bases between. Filled out from reference TRBV19 and TRBJ2-3, the complete variable domain reads DGGITQSPKYLFRKEGQNVTLSCEQNLNHDAMYWYRQDPGQGLRLIYYSQIVNDFQKGDIAEGYSVSREKKESFPLTVTSAQKNPTAFYLCASSIGVAWGDTQYFGPGTRLTVL.

The CDR3 spells CASSLVTRGRAGETQYF. The CDR3, as DNA: TGCGCCAGCAGCTTGGTGACTCGCGGGAGGGCCGGAGAGACCCAGTACTTC. This chain links TRBV5-1 with TRBJ2-5, with TRBD2 matching over 9 bases. The V gene end was trimmed by 0 bases and the J gene end by 4 bases; junction bases not matched to a gene: 10. This CDR3 spans 17 amino acids. Germline loops: CDR1 SGHRS, CDR2 YFSETQ.

The chain carries TRBV18 and TRBJ2-3; 9 nucleotides line up with TRBD2. Germline V CDR1 and CDR2: KGHSH, LQKENI. This CDR3 has 17 residues. With V trimmed by 3 bases and J by 1 base, 8 bases remained unmatched. The CDR3 here is CASSPGLARVGTDTQYF. The CDR3 DNA reads as TGTGCCAGCTCACCCGGACTAGCGCGCGTCGGCACAGATACGCAGTATTTT. Variable domain in full (rest from reference TRBV18 and TRBJ2-3): NAGVMQNPRHLVRRRGQEARLRCSPMKGHSHVYWYRQLPEEGLKFMVYLQKENIIDESGMPKERFSAEFPKEGPSILRIQQVVRGDSAAYFCASSPGLARVGTDTQYFGPGTRLTVL.

This chain links TRBV12-5 with TRBJ2-3, with TRBD1 matching 11 bases. Trimming at V came to 4 bases and at J to 4 bases, leaving 4 bases not matched to a gene. The CDR3 has 15 residues. The germline V gene has CDR1 LGHNT and CDR2 FRNRAP. The CDR3 loop reads CASGSGQGAADTQYF. In nucleotides, the CDR3 is TGTGCTAGTGGTTCAGGACAGGGGGCAGCAGATACGCAGTATTTT.

About this clone: The junction and the germline gene differ at one end; a read error may be behind it. The chain joins TRBV7-9 to TRBJ2-7; D perhaps matches TRBD2 (7 bases). Germline V gene data show CDR1 as SEHNR and CDR2 as FQNEAQ (reference sequence). The CDR3 has 13 residues. The CDR3 sequence: CASSIQGGGARHF. The CDR3 coding sequence is TGTGCCAGCAGCATTCAAGGGGGAGGGGCCCGGCACTTC.

The chain employs TRBV5-1 and TRBJ2-3; TRBD2 matches 8 bases. Germline values: CDR1 SGHRS, CDR2 YFSETQ. The CDR3 sequence is 14 residues long. J was trimmed by 3 bases and V by 7 bases; bases with no gene match: 7. CDR3 DNA: TGCGCCAGCTGTAGCGGGATCGGGACAGATACGCAGTATTTT. This codes for CASCSGIGTDTQYF.

In this sample, this clone turned up a few times. V is TRBV4-1 and J is TRBJ2-3; D is uncertain. Per germline, CDR1 MGHRA and CDR2 YSYEKL. The CDR3 has 14 amino acids. The V end lost 8 bases, the J end lost 0 bases, and 12 bases lay between the germline ends. Here the CDR3 reads CASSLEASTDTQYF. The CDR3 nucleotides read TGCGCCAGCTCCTTAGAGGCCAGCACAGATACGCAGTATTTT.

V and J are TRBV11-3 and TRBJ2-1; 9 bases agree with TRBD2. Germline-derived CDR1 and CDR2 are SGHNT and YENEEA. Trimming at V came to 1 base and at J to 6 bases, leaving 10 bases not matched to a gene. The CDR3 sequence is 17 residues long. This CDR3 reads CASSLAGIRSGSNEQFF. CDR3 bases: TGTGCCAGCAGCTTAGCCGGAATTCGTAGCGGGAGCAATGAGCAGTTCTTC.

The DNA of the CDR3 is TGTGCCAGCAGCTTAGACAGGGGCAATTTTGAGCAGTTCTTC. Translated, it gives CASSLDRGNFEQFF. The chain is built from TRBV11-2 and TRBJ2-1; possible D gene TRBD1, 6 bases. Looked up from germline, CDR1 is SGHAT and CDR2 is FQNNGV. The ends were cut back, 0 bases at V and 9 bases at J, with 12 bases in the middle. The CDR3 contains 14 residues. The full variable domain, its missing parts supplied by reference TRBV11-2 and TRBJ2-1, is EAGVAQSPRYKIIEKRQSVAFWCNPISGHATLYWYQQILGQGPKLLIQFQNNGVVDDSQLPKDRFSAERLKGVDSTLKIQPAKLEDSAVYLCASSLDRGNFEQFFGPGTRLTVL.

The chain links TRBV10-2 to TRBJ2-1, with 7 nucleotides matching TRBD2. Losses at the gene ends were 6 bases for V and 2 bases for J; bases not matched to a gene: 10. The CDR3 runs to 16 residues. Germline lookup yields CDR1 WSHSY and CDR2 SAAADI. CDR3 coding DNA: TGCGCCAGCAGGGGCTCTAGCGGAGCCCCCTACAATGAGCAGTTCTTC. Translated: CASRGSSGAPYNEQFF.

The table lists this clone with a few counts. This chain uses TRBV19 with TRBJ1-1; D is unresolved. The CDR3 extends over 17 amino acids. Germline CDR1 LNHDA, CDR2 SQIVND (reference sequence). V gave up 2 bases and J gave up 4 bases, with 20 bases separating them. The CDR3 region is CASSITRPNGVSTEAFF. CDR3 bases: TGTGCCAGTAGTATAACCCGCCCGAACGGTGTTTCCACTGAAGCTTTCTTT.

This rearrangement joins TRBV7-7 to TRBJ2-1; D remains unclear. The CDR3 has 15 amino acids. Germline V gives CDR1 SSHAT, CDR2 FNYEAQ (reference sequence). Trimming stripped 2 bases from V and 2 bases from J, with 10 bases between. CDR3: CASSLQVGTYNEQFF. The CDR3 coding sequence is TGTGCCAGCAGCTTACAAGTAGGGACCTACAATGAGCAGTTCTTC.